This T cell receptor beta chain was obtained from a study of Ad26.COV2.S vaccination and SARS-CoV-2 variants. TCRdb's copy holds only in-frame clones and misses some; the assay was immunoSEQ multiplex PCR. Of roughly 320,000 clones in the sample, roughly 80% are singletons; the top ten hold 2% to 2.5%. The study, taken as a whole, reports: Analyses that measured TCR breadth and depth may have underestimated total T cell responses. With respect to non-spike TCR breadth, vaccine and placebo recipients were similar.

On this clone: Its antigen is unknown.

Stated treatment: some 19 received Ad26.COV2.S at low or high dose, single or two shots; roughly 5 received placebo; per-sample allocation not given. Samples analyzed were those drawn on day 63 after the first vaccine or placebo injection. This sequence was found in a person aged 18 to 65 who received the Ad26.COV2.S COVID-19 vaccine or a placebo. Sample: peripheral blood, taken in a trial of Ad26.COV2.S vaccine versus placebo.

In nucleotides, the CDR3 is TGTGCCAGCAGCAGAAACTTGGGGGCTTACGAGCAGTACTTC. Amino acid sequence: CASSRNLGAYEQYF. The chain recombines TRBV4-2 with TRBJ2-7, with a possible D match to TRBD1 (6 bases). The ends were cut back, 5 bases at V and 4 bases at J, with 15 bases in the middle. Germline V gene data show CDR1 as LGHNA and CDR2 as YNFKEQ. The CDR3 length is 14 residues.